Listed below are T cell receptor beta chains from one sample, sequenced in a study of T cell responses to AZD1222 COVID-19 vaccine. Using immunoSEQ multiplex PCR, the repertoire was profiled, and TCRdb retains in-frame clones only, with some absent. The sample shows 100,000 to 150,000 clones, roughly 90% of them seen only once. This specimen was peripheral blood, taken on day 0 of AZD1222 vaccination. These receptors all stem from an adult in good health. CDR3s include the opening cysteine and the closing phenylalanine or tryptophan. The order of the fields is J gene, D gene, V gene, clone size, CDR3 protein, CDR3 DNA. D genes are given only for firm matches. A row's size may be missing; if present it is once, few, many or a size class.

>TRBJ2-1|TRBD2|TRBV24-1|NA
CATSDWNSGRPRYNEQFF
TGTGCCACCAGTGATTGGAATAGCGGGAGGCCTCGCTACAATGAGCAGTTCTTC
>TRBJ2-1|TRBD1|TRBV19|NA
CATSDRAFFRNEQFF
TGTGCCACTTCAGACAGGGCCTTCTTCCGCAATGAGCAGTTCTTC
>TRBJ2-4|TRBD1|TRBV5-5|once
CASSPPGQGRSKNIQYF
TGTGCCAGCAGCCCCCCGGGACAGGGGAGGTCCAAAAACATTCAGTACTTC
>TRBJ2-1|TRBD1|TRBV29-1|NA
CSASGTGYNSYNEQFF
TGCAGCGCCTCCGGGACAGGGTACAACTCCTACAATGAGCAGTTCTTC
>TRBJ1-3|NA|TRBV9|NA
CASSADTTSGNTIYF
TGTGCCAGCAGCGCGGACACTACCTCTGGAAACACCATATATTTT
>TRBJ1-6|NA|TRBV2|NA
CASSDRTSPLHF
TGTGCCAGCAGTGATCGTACTTCACCCCTCCACTTT
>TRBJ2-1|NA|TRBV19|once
CASENWRNEQFF
TGTGCCAGTGAAAACTGGCGGAATGAGCAGTTCTTC
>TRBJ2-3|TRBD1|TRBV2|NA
CASSAETGHTDTQYF
TGTGCCAGCAGTGCAGAGACAGGGCACACAGATACGCAGTATTTT
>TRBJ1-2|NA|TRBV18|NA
CASSPAPQGGNGYTF
TGTGCCAGCTCACCAGCACCGCAGGGAGGGAATGGCTACACCTTC
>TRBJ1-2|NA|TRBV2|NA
CASSGLVRYGYTF
TGTGCCAGCAGCGGGCTAGTAAGATATGGCTACACCTTC
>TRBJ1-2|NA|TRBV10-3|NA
CAISEGGYGYTF
TGTGCCATCAGCGAAGGGGGCTATGGCTACACCTTC
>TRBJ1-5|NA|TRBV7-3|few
CASSTGNQPQHF
TGTGCCAGCAGTACCGGCAATCAGCCCCAGCATTTT
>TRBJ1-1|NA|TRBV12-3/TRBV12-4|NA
CASSFTRNTEAFF
TGTGCCAGCAGTTTTACCAGGAACACTGAAGCTTTCTTT
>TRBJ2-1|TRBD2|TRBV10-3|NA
CAISAVGLAGLNEQFF
TGTGCCATCAGTGCCGTGGGACTAGCGGGCCTCAATGAGCAGTTCTTC
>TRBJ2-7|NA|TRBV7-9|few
CASSLVPGTRDEQYF
TGTGCCAGCAGCTTAGTTCCCGGGACCAGGGACGAGCAGTACTTC
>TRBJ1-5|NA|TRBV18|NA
CASSPPGGTNQPQHF
TGTGCCAGCTCACCACCGGGGGGAACAAATCAGCCCCAGCATTTT
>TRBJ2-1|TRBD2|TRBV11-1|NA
CASSPRTSGSGEQFF
TGTGCCAGCAGCCCCCGGACTAGCGGGAGTGGTGAGCAGTTCTTC
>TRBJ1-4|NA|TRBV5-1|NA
CASSRNRDEKLFF
TGCGCCAGCAGCAGGAACAGGGATGAAAAACTGTTTTTT
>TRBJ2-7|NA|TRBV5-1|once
CASSRDFYEQYF
TGCGCCAGCAGTCGGGATTTTTACGAGCAGTACTTC
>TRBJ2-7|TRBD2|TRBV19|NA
CASRGPGLAGGRQYF
TGTGCCAGTAGGGGCCCGGGACTAGCGGGAGGTCGGCAGTACTTC
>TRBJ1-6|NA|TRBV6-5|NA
CASSYRFGQLNSPLHF
TGTGCCAGCAGTTATCGATTCGGACAGTTGAATTCACCCCTCCACTTT
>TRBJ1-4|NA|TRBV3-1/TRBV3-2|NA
CASSQRWGNEKLFF
TGTGCCAGCAGCCAACGTTGGGGGAATGAAAAACTGTTTTTT
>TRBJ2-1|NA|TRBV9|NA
CASSVAGSDYNEQFF
TGTGCCAGCAGCGTAGCGGGATCGGACTACAATGAGCAGTTCTTC
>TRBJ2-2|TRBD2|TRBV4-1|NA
CASSQGGLAGVGTGELFF
TGCGCCAGCAGCCAGGGGGGACTAGCGGGAGTAGGAACCGGGGAGCTGTTTTTT
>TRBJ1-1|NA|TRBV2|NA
CASSDPRSGRSFEAFF
TGTGCCAGCAGTGACCCTAGATCAGGGCGGTCGTTTGAAGCTTTCTTT
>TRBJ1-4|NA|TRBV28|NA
CASSSTGWDEKLFF
TGTGCCAGCAGTAGTACGGGGTGGGATGAAAAACTGTTTTTT
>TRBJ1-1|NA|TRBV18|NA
CASSPKSGAEAFF
TGTGCCAGCTCACCCAAATCAGGGGCGGAAGCTTTCTTT
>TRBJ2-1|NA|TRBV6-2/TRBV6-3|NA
CASSSPNWGTLQISSYNEQFF
TGTGCCAGCAGTTCCCCCAATTGGGGGACTCTTCAAATAAGCTCCTACAATGAGCAGTTCTTC
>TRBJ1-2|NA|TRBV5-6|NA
CASSRDATGNYGYTF
TGTGCCAGCAGCCGAGACGCTACAGGGAACTATGGCTACACCTTC
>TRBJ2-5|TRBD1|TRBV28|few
CASRPQGAQETQYF
TGTGCCAGCAGGCCTCAGGGGGCCCAAGAGACCCAGTACTTC
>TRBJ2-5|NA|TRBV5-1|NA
CASSFDQETQYF
TGCGCCAGCAGCTTTGACCAAGAGACCCAGTACTTC
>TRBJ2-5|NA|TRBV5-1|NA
CASGQTSQETQYF
TGCGCCAGCGGACAGACTTCACAAGAGACCCAGTACTTC